This T cell receptor beta chain was observed in a study of blood T cell repertoires in COVID-19. Authors' data handling: Amplification of reference gene primers provided the estimated nucleated cell counts. Method: immunoSEQ multiplex PCR; TCRdb's copy keeps in-frame clones and lacks some. The V and J calls and the clone size are those of that table, but D and trimming were determined from the DNA. The data show 70,000 to 100,000 clones, over 70% seen once. This CDR3 spans 14 amino acids. V dropped 4 bases and J dropped 6 bases, with 13 bases sitting between them. The germline CDR1 and CDR2 sequences are LGHDT and YNNKEL (reference sequence).

The rearrangement links TRBV3-1 (or the pseudogene TRBV3-2) to TRBJ1-5; tentatively, D is TRBD1 (5 bases). Sequenced: peripheral blood. The TCR was taken from a woman in her 50s with acute or convalescent COVID-19. CDR3 sequence (DNA): TGTGCCAGCAGCCCGACCCCGGGGGGTCAGCCCCAGCATTTT. Its translation: CASSPTPGGQPQHF.